The rows below give T cell receptor beta chains drawn from one sample of a study of cytomegalovirus exposure and HLA in healthy donors. The method was immunoSEQ multiplex PCR; TCRdb's version includes in-frame clones alone and lacks a portion of them. This table has more than 100,000 clones, around 70% appearing once. Sequencing used PBMCs. The receptors here all came from a middle-aged woman in good health and CMV-seronegative. Both conserved end residues are part of each CDR3. A D gene is named only where the DNA matches it firmly. Rows give clone size only sometimes, using once, few, many, or a class for an expanded clone.

abundance	v_gene	j_gene	d_gene	CDR3aa	CDR3nt
-	TRBV19	TRBJ2-3	-	CASTAFYGRTDTQYF	TGTGCCAGTACCGCATTCTACGGTCGCACAGATACGCAGTATTTT
few	TRBV14	TRBJ1-6	-	CASSKPRPESSYNSPLHF	TGTGCCAGCAGCAAACCGCGGCCGGAGAGCTCCTATAATTCACCCCTCCACTTT
-	TRBV7-4	TRBJ1-3	-	CASSFLTQNRGNTIYF	TGTGCCAGCAGCTTTTTGACACAAAATCGGGGAAACACCATATATTTT
-	TRBV7-2	TRBJ1-3	-	CASSLGMGAHTGNTIYF	TGTGCCAGCAGCTTAGGGATGGGGGCGCACACTGGAAACACCATATATTTT
-	TRBV6-5	TRBJ2-1	TRBD2	CASRRGGRNNEQFF	TGTGCCAGCAGGCGGGGGGGCCGCAACAATGAGCAGTTCTTC
-	TRBV5-6	TRBJ1-1	TRBD1	CASSLFDRGVAFF	TGTGCCAGCAGCTTGTTCGACAGGGGGGTAGCTTTCTTT
-	TRBV6-5	TRBJ2-3	-	CASRVREVDTQYF	TGTGCCAGCAGGGTCAGGGAAGTAGATACGCAGTATTTT
-	TRBV9	TRBJ2-1	TRBD2	CASSVRSGRLSEQFF	TGTGCCAGCAGCGTTCGTAGCGGGAGGTTGAGTGAGCAGTTCTTC
-	TRBV18	TRBJ2-3	TRBD1	CASSLRTGTDTQYF	TGTGCCAGCTCACTAAGGACAGGAACAGATACGCAGTATTTT
-	TRBV6-1	TRBJ1-1	-	CASSGSYRVKNTEAFF	TGTGCCAGCAGTGGAAGTTACAGGGTTAAGAACACTGAAGCTTTCTTT
-	TRBV4-3	TRBJ1-1	-	CASSQDGGIPREAFF	TGCGCCAGCAGCCAAGATGGTGGAATACCGAGGGAAGCTTTCTTT
-	TRBV6-5	TRBJ1-5	-	CASSPRENQPQHF	TGTGCCAGCAGCCCCCGGGAAAATCAGCCCCAGCATTTT
many	TRBV6-7	TRBJ2-7	-	CASSYRETGHSISYEQYF	TGTGCCAGCAGTTACCGTGAAACGGGACATTCCATCTCCTACGAGCAGTACTTC
once	TRBV19	TRBJ2-5	-	CASSQGMTRYLIGQYF	TGTGCCAGTAGCCAGGGGATGACCCGATACCTCATCGGGCAGTACTTC
few	TRBV5-4	TRBJ1-1	TRBD1	CASSHQLQGANTEAFF	TGTGCCAGCAGCCACCAATTACAGGGGGCGAACACTGAAGCTTTCTTT
-	TRBV5-5	TRBJ2-3	TRBD2	CASGAEASGVTDTQYF	TGTGCCAGCGGCGCGGAGGCTAGCGGGGTCACAGATACGCAGTATTTT
-	TRBV19	TRBJ2-7	-	CASSPRSLTYEQYF	TGTGCCAGTAGTCCGAGAAGTCTAACCTACGAGCAGTACTTC
-	TRBV7-3	TRBJ2-6	-	CASSLPTSSGANVLTF	TGTGCCAGCAGCTTACCAACTAGCTCTGGGGCCAACGTCCTGACTTTC
-	TRBV5-1	TRBJ1-1	TRBD1	CASSSHLGTGVLNTEAFF	TGCGCCAGCAGCTCTCACCTCGGGACAGGGGTTTTGAACACTGAAGCTTTCTTT
-	TRBV5-5	TRBJ2-6	TRBD1	CASSRTGDDTGANVLTF	TGTGCCAGCAGCCGGACAGGGGATGACACTGGGGCCAACGTCCTGACTTTC
-	TRBV6-1	TRBJ1-4	-	CASSVSQGGFEKLFF	TGTGCCAGCAGTGTCTCTCAGGGAGGGTTTGAAAAACTGTTTTTT
once	TRBV14	TRBJ2-3	-	CASSQAGADTQYF	TGTGCCAGCAGCCAAGCAGGGGCAGATACGCAGTATTTT
-	TRBV7-7	TRBJ2-2	TRBD2	CASSPLGKRGGNTGELFF	TGTGCCAGCAGCCCCCTGGGGAAGCGGGGGGGCAACACCGGGGAGCTGTTTTTT
-	TRBV30	TRBJ2-1	-	CAWGDPSWVAVMGNEQFF	TGTGCCTGGGGTGATCCCTCGTGGGTAGCGGTTATGGGGAATGAGCAGTTCTTC
-	TRBV11-2	TRBJ2-2	TRBD1	CASSFYRDSNTGELFF	TGTGCCAGCAGCTTCTACCGGGACAGCAACACCGGGGAGCTGTTTTTT
few	TRBV15	TRBJ2-5	-	CATSRKKGVGETQYF	TGTGCCACCAGCCGGAAAAAGGGAGTCGGAGAGACCCAGTACTTC
-	TRBV2	TRBJ1-4	TRBD1	CASRAGTGWEKLFF	TGTGCCAGCCGGGCGGGGACAGGGTGGGAAAAACTGTTTTTT
-	TRBV5-1	TRBJ2-2	TRBD1	CASSTAGGEHGELFF	TGCGCCAGCAGTACGGCAGGGGGCGAGCACGGGGAGCTGTTTTTT
-	TRBV6-5	TRBJ2-3	TRBD1	CASSSTGGGADTQYF	TGTGCCAGCAGTTCCACAGGGGGCGGCGCAGATACGCAGTATTTT
-	TRBV10-3	TRBJ1-3	-	CAISADSHTIYF	TGTGCCATCAGTGCGGACAGCCACACCATATATTTT
-	TRBV28	TRBJ1-3	TRBD1	CASGDRGSGNTIYF	TGTGCCAGCGGAGACAGGGGCTCTGGAAACACCATATATTTT
-	TRBV7-7	TRBJ2-1	TRBD2	CASSPLAGNEQFF	TGTGCCAGCAGTCCACTAGCGGGGAATGAGCAGTTCTTC
-	TRBV5-4	TRBJ2-7	TRBD1	CASSLAPFQTGRSYEQYF	TGTGCCAGCAGCTTGGCCCCCTTTCAGACAGGGCGCTCCTACGAGCAGTACTTC
few	TRBV28	TRBJ1-1	-	CASSLSQGLTEAFF	TGTGCCAGCAGTTTATCTCAGGGGCTAACTGAAGCTTTCTTT
many	TRBV7-2	TRBJ2-7	TRBD2	CASSSLTSGRYEQYF	TGTGCCAGCAGCTCCCTGACTAGCGGGAGATACGAGCAGTACTTC
once	TRBV2	TRBJ2-5	-	CASSEWEVPETQYF	TGTGCCAGCAGTGAGTGGGAGGTGCCAGAGACCCAGTACTTC